This T cell receptor beta chain appears in the sequencing data of a study of identifying expanded T cells in peripheral blood. General study points: About 1.2 clones differed between technical replicates, versus roughly 16 and 20 over time.

Note on this clone: Antigen: not known.

The table came from immunoSEQ multiplex PCR; TCRdb's copy has only in-frame clones and leaves some out. The repertoire includes around 100,000 clones, 75% to 90% of them detected once, and 16% sits in the top ten. This CDR3 comprises 13 residues. J was trimmed by 1 base and V by 4 bases; bases with no gene match: 1. Germline CDR1 and CDR2: MNHEY and SMNVEV (reference sequence). The rearrangement joins TRBV27 to TRBJ2-7, with 7 bases fitting TRBD2. This receptor was identified in a person between 18 and 70 years old in good health. Sample: blood. The CDR3 DNA follows: TGTGCCAGCAGTTGGCGGGAGTCCTACGAGCAGTACTTC. As protein: CASSWRESYEQYF.